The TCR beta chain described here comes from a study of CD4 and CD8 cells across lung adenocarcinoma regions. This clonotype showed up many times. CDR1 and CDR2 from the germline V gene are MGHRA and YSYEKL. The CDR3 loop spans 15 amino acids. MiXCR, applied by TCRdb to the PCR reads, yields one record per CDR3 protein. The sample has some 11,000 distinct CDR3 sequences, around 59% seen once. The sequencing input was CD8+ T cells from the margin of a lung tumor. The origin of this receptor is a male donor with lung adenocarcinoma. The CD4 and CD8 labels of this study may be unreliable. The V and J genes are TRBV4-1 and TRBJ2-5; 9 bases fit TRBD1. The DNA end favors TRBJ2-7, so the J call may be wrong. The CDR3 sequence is CASSHHETGGGEQYF. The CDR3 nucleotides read TGCGCCAGCAGCCATCACGAGACAGGGGGGGGCGAGCAGTACTTC.